The T cell receptor (beta chain) described here comes from a study of T cells in tuberculosis. As concerns this clone: Its antigen is not known.

Germline assignment: CDR1 ENHRY and CDR2 SYGVKD. The CDR3 totals 14 residues. With 0 bases clipped from V and 11 bases from J, the junction kept 6 bases outside the gene matches. At study entry, adolescents had tuberculin skin tests and IGRA screening. Overall study results and limits: Shorter CDR3-alpha in active tuberculosis partly drove smaller distances.

Data came from immunoSEQ multiplex PCR; TCRdb stores just in-frame clones and leaves some out. The sample shows roughly 41,000 clones, 90% to 95% of them seen only once. Input material: PBMCs. V usage is TRBV10-3 and J usage is TRBJ1-2, with 10 nucleotides matching TRBD1. This clonotype was obtained from a donor aged 10-35 years with latent tuberculosis or without tuberculosis infection. Some clones in this sample may be carry-over from other donors' samples. The CDR3 DNA is TGTGCCATCAGTGAGTCGGGACAGGGGTTTGATTACACCTTC. Translating it yields CAISESGQGFDYTF.